This T cell receptor beta chain derives from a study of cytomegalovirus exposure and HLA in healthy donors. This clone was picked up one time. V dropped 8 bases and J dropped 3; count of bases not matched to a gene: 9. Germline CDR1 reads LNHDA; CDR2 reads SQIVND (reference sequence). The CDR3 has 15 amino acids. The table came from immunoSEQ multiplex PCR; TCRdb's copy has only in-frame clones and leaves some out. The repertoire includes roughly 48,000 clones, 85% to 95% of them detected once, and approximately 7.8% sits in the top ten. The receptor's source is a woman aged 18-35 years in good health and CMV-seropositive. The J gene is TRBJ2-1, the V gene TRBV19; 8 bases fit TRBD2. The sequenced material came from PBMCs. CDR3 nucleotide sequence: TGTGCCAGTGGGCTTAGCGGGATAATCTACAATGAGCAGTTCTTC. Protein: CASGLSGIIYNEQFF.